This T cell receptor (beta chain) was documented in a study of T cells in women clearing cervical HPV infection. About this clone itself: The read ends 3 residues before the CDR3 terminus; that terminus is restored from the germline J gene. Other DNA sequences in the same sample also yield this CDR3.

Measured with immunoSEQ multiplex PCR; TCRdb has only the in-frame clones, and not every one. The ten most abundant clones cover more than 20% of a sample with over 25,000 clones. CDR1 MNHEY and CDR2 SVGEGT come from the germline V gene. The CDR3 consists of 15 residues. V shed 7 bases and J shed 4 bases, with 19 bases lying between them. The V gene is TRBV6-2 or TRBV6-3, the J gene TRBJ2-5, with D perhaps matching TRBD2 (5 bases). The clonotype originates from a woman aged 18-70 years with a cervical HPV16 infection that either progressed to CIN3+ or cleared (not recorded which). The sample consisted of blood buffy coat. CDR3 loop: CASTPPRGLGETQYF. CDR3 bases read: TGTGCCAGCACCCCTCCGAGAGGGTTGGGAGAGACC.